The 29 T cell receptor beta chains listed next were all sequenced from one sample in a study of blood T cell repertoires in COVID-19. Measured with immunoSEQ multiplex PCR; TCRdb has only the in-frame clones, and not every one. The sample lists 75,000 or so clones; around 85% were seen once. The sample consisted of peripheral blood. Receptors were obtained from a woman at least 80 years old with active or convalescent COVID-19.

The DNA of the CDR3 is TGTGCCATCAGTGAGTCAGACAGGGGGAGAGGCACTGAAGCTTTCTTT. It is translated as CAISESDRGRGTEAFF. This sequence joins TRBV10-3 and TRBJ1-1; 9 bases align to TRBD1. The CDR3 runs 16 residues. CDR1 is ENHRY, CDR2 SYGVKD, per germline. V gave up 0 bases and J gave up 4 bases; unmatched junction bases: 6.

The CDR3 reads CASSHRTGGLLEQYF. The CDR3 nucleotides read TGTGCCAGCAGCCACAGGACAGGGGGCCTCCTGGAGCAGTACTTC. The rearrangement links TRBV13 to TRBJ2-7, with 11 bases aligning to TRBD1. Germline V gene lookup returns CDR1 PRHDT and CDR2 FYEKMQ (reference sequence). This CDR3 comprises 15 residues. Trimming cost V 5 bases and J 7 bases; bases outside gene matches: 10.

The chain employs TRBV10-3 and TRBJ2-3; 9 positions agree with TRBD2. The germline CDR1 and CDR2 sequences are ENHRY and SYGVKD. There are 14 residues in the CDR3. V was clipped by 4 bases and J by 4 bases; unmatched bases: 3. The CDR3, as DNA: TGTGCCATCAGTGCAGCGGGAGGCGCAGATACGCAGTATTTT. Protein sequence: CAISAAGGADTQYF.

The CDR3 nucleotides read TGTGCCAGCAGTTTATCTAAGGGACAGGTCTACGAGCAGTACTTC. It specifies CASSLSKGQVYEQYF. This sequence joins TRBV27 and TRBJ2-7; TRBD1 agrees at 8 bases. The CDR3 runs to 15 residues. Germline CDR1 MNHEY, CDR2 SMNVEV (reference sequence). J lost 3 bases, V lost 0 bases, and 4 bases had no gene match.

The gene calls are TRBV6-1 and TRBJ1-4; 9 bases are shared with TRBD1. This CDR3 has 19 residues. Germline CDR1 MNHNS, CDR2 SASEGT. Trimming took 2 bases from V and 5 from J; bases not matched to a gene: 15. The CDR3 sequence is CASSESLLKSGTGNEKLFF. The CDR3 DNA reads as TGTGCCAGCAGTGAATCTTTGCTCAAGTCCGGGACAGGGAATGAAAAACTGTTTTTT.

The CDR3 reads CASSRGQSSNQPQHF. The CDR3 DNA reads as TGTGCCAGCAGCCGGGGACAGAGTAGCAATCAGCCCCAGCATTTT. This rearrangement joins TRBV5-6 to TRBJ1-5, with 7 bases matching TRBD1. CDR1 and CDR2 from the germline V gene are SGHDT and YYEEEE. The CDR3 extends over 15 amino acids. V lost 4 bases and J lost 0; bases outside the gene matches: 4.

The CDR3 DNA reads as TGTGCCAGCCACTCGGGACAGCATAGTTCCTACGAGCAGTACTTC. Its protein is CASHSGQHSSYEQYF. V usage is TRBV10-3 and J usage is TRBJ2-7, with 7 bases aligning to TRBD1. From germline, CDR1 is ENHRY and CDR2 SYGVKD. Unmatched junction bases numbered 13, after V lost 10 bases and J lost 1 base. CDR3 length equals 15 residues.

This chain uses TRBV4-3 with TRBJ1-2, with D possibly being TRBD1 (6 bases). The germline CDR1 and CDR2 sequences are LGHNA and YSLEER. The CDR3 totals 15 residues. V dropped 0 bases and J dropped 6 bases, with 14 bases sitting between them. The CDR3 here is CASSQEISGEDGYTF. In DNA form, the CDR3 reads TGCGCCAGCAGCCAAGAGATTTCAGGGGAAGATGGCTACACCTTC.

This chain joins TRBV23-1 and TRBJ2-2, with 7 positions matching TRBD1. TRBV23-1 is known as an ORF, though its function is uncertain. V shed 7 bases, J shed 1 base, and the junction held 12 bases outside the gene matches. The CDR3 runs 17 residues. CDR3 residues: CASIRRGPRENTGELFF. The CDR3 bases are TGCGCCAGCATTCGTAGGGGGCCTAGGGAGAACACCGGGGAGCTGTTTTTT.

This clone was detected only once. The CDR3 sequence is CASSLEEGATNYEQYF. The CDR3 nucleotides read TGTGCCAGCAGCTTAGAAGAGGGGGCGACGAACTACGAGCAGTACTTC. The genes are TRBV7-4 and TRBJ2-7, with 7 bases that match TRBD1. This CDR3 has 16 amino acids. Germline assignment: CDR1 SGHVT and CDR2 SQSDAQ. V dropped 1 base and J dropped 3; count of bases not matched to a gene: 9.

The chain employs TRBV12-3 or TRBV12-4 and TRBJ2-1; D is unclear. Between the trimmed V and J ends, which lost 6 bases and 6 bases, there was a span of 9 bases. This CDR3 region has 12 residues. The CDR3 protein is CASSWSGNEQFF. In nucleotides, the CDR3 is TGTGCCAGCAGCTGGTCGGGCAATGAGCAGTTCTTC.

The chain carries TRBV9 and TRBJ2-3; TRBD2 is a possible D gene (8 bases). The ends were cut back, 3 bases at V and 2 bases at J, with 22 bases in the middle. From germline, CDR1 is SGDLS and CDR2 YYNGEE. CDR3 length: 18 amino acids. CDR3 coding DNA: TGTGCCAGCAGCGGCGGGACAGTCACTAGCGGAGACACAGATACGCAGTATTTT. It yields the protein CASSGGTVTSGDTDTQYF.

The rearrangement joins TRBV29-1 to TRBJ2-3; 7 bases map to TRBD1. The CDR3 is made up of 14 amino acids. J lost 0 bases, V lost 7 bases, and 7 bases had no gene match. CDR1 SQVTM and CDR2 ANQGSEA come from the germline V gene. This CDR3 reads CSADGTASTDTQYF. The DNA of the CDR3 is TGCAGCGCAGATGGGACAGCTAGCACAGATACGCAGTATTTT.

The V gene is TRBV30, the J gene TRBJ2-1; perhaps TRBD2 as D (6 bases). The V end was cut by 1 base, the J end by 5 bases, with 9 bases between. The CDR3 spans 13 residues. Germline V gives CDR1 GTSNPN, CDR2 SVGIG (reference sequence). This CDR3 reads CAWSDGTHNEQFF. The CDR3 nucleotides are TGTGCCTGGAGTGACGGGACTCACAATGAGCAGTTCTTC. The full variable domain, with the rest looked up from reference TRBV30 and TRBJ2-1, is SQTIHQWPATLVQPVGSPLSLECTVEGTSNPNLYWYRQAAGRGLQLLFYSVGIGQISSEVPQNLSASRPQDRQFILSSKKLLLSDSGFYLCAWSDGTHNEQFFGPGTRLTVL.

V and J are TRBV6-2 or TRBV6-3 and TRBJ2-4, with D possibly being TRBD1 (6 bases). With 5 bases removed from V and 4 bases from J, the gap between germline ends came to 15 bases. CDR3 size: 15 residues. The germline gives CDR1 MNHEY, CDR2 SVGEGT. This CDR3 reads CASSTPGHGKNIQYF. Here the CDR3 DNA reads TGTGCCAGCAGTACACCGGGACATGGAAAAAACATTCAGTACTTC.

The chain has TRBV6-2 or TRBV6-3 and TRBJ2-1; 9 bases line up with TRBD2. V lost 4 bases, J lost 0 bases, and 10 bases stayed unmatched. CDR1 MNHEY and CDR2 SVGEGT come from the germline V gene. This CDR3 region has 18 residues. The CDR3 region is CASSSRGLAGSSYNEQFF. CDR3 DNA: TGTGCCAGCAGTTCTCGGGGGCTAGCGGGAAGCTCCTACAATGAGCAGTTCTTC.

The V call is TRBV20-1, the J call TRBJ2-1; D remains unclear. The length of the CDR3 is 10 residues. V gave up 4 bases and J gave up 9 bases, with 7 bases separating them. CDR1 DFQATT and CDR2 SNEGSKA come from the germline V gene (reference sequence). Here the CDR3 DNA reads TGCAGTGCTACAACTGGTGAGCAGTTCTTC. It yields the protein CSATTGEQFF.

This clone has just one count. The chain has TRBV6-6 and TRBJ1-2; D not resolved. The V gene lost 11 bases and the J gene lost 1 base, with 17 bases spanning the gap. There are 14 residues in the CDR3. Germline CDR1 reads MNHNY; CDR2 reads SVGAGI (reference sequence). CDR3 nucleotide sequence: TGTGCCGCATCGATGGGCCACTTTAACTATGGCTACACCTTC. It specifies CAASMGHFNYGYTF.

V is TRBV28 and J is TRBJ2-3; TRBD2 matches 12 bases. The CDR3 sequence is 19 residues long. CDR1 and CDR2 (germline): MDHEN, SYDVKM. The CDR3 loop is CAAEKWRLAGGYSTDTQYF. In DNA, the CDR3 is TGTGCTGCCGAGAAATGGCGGCTAGCGGGAGGGTACAGCACAGATACGCAGTATTTT.

CDR3 DNA: TGTGCCAGCAGCCCCCGGGGGGCTGGTACGCAGTATTTT. Translated: CASSPRGAGTQYF. This rearrangement joins TRBV7-2 to TRBJ2-3; a weak D match, TRBD2 (7 bases). The CDR3 has 13 amino acids. V gave up 5 bases and J gave up 8 bases, with 14 bases separating them. CDR1 is SGHTA, CDR2 FQGNSA, per germline.

This clone was seen a handful of times. The chain has TRBV24-1 and TRBJ2-1; a weak D match, TRBD2 (6 bases). The CDR3 has 18 residues. Trimming shortened V by 3 bases and J by 0 bases, and 17 bases separated the two germline ends. Germline CDR1 is KGHDR and CDR2 is SFDVKD. The CDR3 DNA reads TGTGCCACCAGTGATCCTACCTTTAGGGGAGGCTCCTACAATGAGCAGTTCTTC. Translating it yields CATSDPTFRGGSYNEQFF.

V gene TRBV7-9 combines with J gene TRBJ2-7; D not certain. V was shortened by 4 bases and J by 1 base, with 20 bases between the two germline ends. Germline V gives CDR1 SEHNR, CDR2 FQNEAQ (reference sequence). This CDR3 region has 17 residues. The CDR3 DNA reads as TGTGCCAGCAGCTCCCTACCCTTCTCGGCGGTGTCCTACGAGCAGTACTTC. Protein: CASSSLPFSAVSYEQYF.

This rearrangement joins TRBV5-1 to TRBJ1-3, with TRBD1 matching 9 bases. The CDR3 runs 16 residues. Trimming removed 3 bases from V and 1 base from J; junction bases left unmatched: 5. The germline CDR1 and CDR2 sequences are SGHRS and YFSETQ. The CDR3 DNA sequence: TGCGCCAGCAGCTCAACAGGGGGCGGATCTGGAAACACCATATATTTT. It codes for CASSSTGGGSGNTIYF.

This clone appeared a single time. The chain recombines TRBV18 with TRBJ2-3; possibly TRBD1 for D (5 bases). Trimming took off 6 bases at V and 2 bases at J, with 15 bases between the two ends. This CDR3 contains 15 residues. CDR1 is KGHSH, CDR2 LQKENI, per germline. This CDR3 reads CASSLNRRFTDTQYF. Written as DNA, the CDR3 is TGTGCCAGCTCCCTTAACAGGCGCTTCACAGATACGCAGTATTTT.

The CDR3 loop reads CASSRGVLNTEAFF. The CDR3 DNA reads as TGTGCCAGCAGTCGGGGGGTTCTGAACACTGAAGCTTTCTTT. The J gene is TRBJ1-1, the V gene TRBV7-9; a possible D gene is TRBD1 (5 bases). Trimming took 6 bases from V and 0 from J, leaving 11 bases between them. Germline V gives CDR1 SEHNR, CDR2 FQNEAQ (reference sequence). This CDR3 spans 14 amino acids.

This clone was detected only a few times. This chain links TRBV4-3 with TRBJ1-1, with D tentatively TRBD1 (5 bases). The CDR3 runs to 15 residues. V was clipped by 1 base and J by 5 bases, with 14 bases between them. Germline CDR1 reads LGHNA; CDR2 reads YSLEER. In DNA form, the CDR3 reads TGCGCCAGCAGCCAAGCGGGGGTGGGTGGTACTGAAGCTTTCTTT. Protein product: CASSQAGVGGTEAFF.

The chain employs TRBV6-1 and TRBJ2-1; D possibly corresponds to TRBD1 (6 bases). V was pared by 0 bases and J by 2 bases, with 17 bases between. Germline V gene data show CDR1 as MNHNS and CDR2 as SASEGT. There are 18 residues in the CDR3. CDR3 sequence: CASSEAWRQAGTYNEQFF. The CDR3 nucleotides are TGTGCCAGCAGTGAAGCGTGGAGACAGGCAGGGACCTACAATGAGCAGTTCTTC.

The chain has TRBV9 and TRBJ2-5; 14 bases are a match to TRBD2. The CDR3 totals 16 residues. After removal of 4 bases from V and 5 bases from J, the junction contained 7 bases not matched to a gene. From germline, CDR1 is SGDLS and CDR2 YYNGEE. CDR3 amino acids: CASSLGTSGSRETQYF. In DNA form, the CDR3 reads TGTGCCAGCAGCCTGGGGACTAGCGGGAGTAGGGAGACCCAGTACTTC.

DNA of the CDR3: TGTGCCAGCAGCCCACGAGGTAGGGGGTTCGACGAGCAGTACTTC. Its translation: CASSPRGRGFDEQYF. J is TRBJ2-7 and V is TRBV5-4; D is possibly TRBD1 (6 bases). The CDR3 is 15 residues long. Looked up from germline, CDR1 is SGHNT and CDR2 is YYREEE (reference sequence). The ends were cut back, 4 bases at V and 5 bases at J, with 19 bases in the middle. Full variable domain (missing parts from reference TRBV5-4 and TRBJ2-7): ETGVTQSPTHLIKTRGQQVTLRCSSQSGHNTVSWYQQALGQGPQFIFQYYREEENGRGNFPPRFSGLQFPNYSSELNVNALELDDSALYLCASSPRGRGFDEQYFGPGTRLTVT.